The 7 T cell receptor beta chains below come from one sample, sequenced in a study of blood T cells in healthy people across ages. PCR was performed a second time for about 7 to 12 cycles using a sample-barcoded 5' primer and a J-beta primer mix. TCRdb ran MiXCR on the 5' RACE reads and lists one entry per CDR3 protein. There are roughly 930,000 distinct CDR3 sequences in the sample; around 48% occur only once, and about an eighth lies in the top ten. Specimen: blood. These receptor sequences come from a man aged 30 to 39 in good health.

The genes are TRBV6-1 and TRBJ1-5; D is perhaps TRBD1 (5 bases). CDR3 length equals 16 residues. Germline values: CDR1 MNHNS, CDR2 SASEGT. With 7 bases removed from V and 2 bases from J, the gap between germline ends came to 18 bases. The CDR3 reads CASTLRGAGGNQPQHF. The CDR3 bases are TGTGCCAGCACCCTCCGAGGGGCGGGGGGCAATCAGCCCCAGCATTTT.

As concerns this clonotype: One junction end does not reproduce the germline sequence, and a read error may be involved. The chain joins TRBV20-1 to TRBJ2-1; 7 nucleotides match TRBD1. Germline V gives CDR1 DFQATT, CDR2 SNEGSKA (reference sequence). CDR3 length equals 15 residues. In DNA form, the CDR3 reads TGCAGTGCTAGTACGGGACAGAGATCCTGCAATGAGCAGTTCTTC. Translation gives CSASTGQRSCNEQFF.

V and J are TRBV24-1 and TRBJ2-5; D may be TRBD1 or TRBD2 (5 bases each). V was trimmed by 3 bases and J by 5 bases, leaving 18 bases between them. The CDR3 consists of 16 residues. Germline CDR1 and CDR2: KGHDR and SFDVKD. As DNA, the CDR3 is TGTGCCACCAGTGATCAACGGGGCAACTTACTGGAGACCCAGTACTTC. This sequence encodes CATSDQRGNLLETQYF.

This clonotype was seen repeatedly, ten times or more. The rearrangement links TRBV15 to TRBJ2-1; maybe TRBD1 (5 bases). V shed 3 bases and J shed 7 bases, with 7 bases lying between them. This CDR3 is built from 12 residues. Germline loops: CDR1 LNHNV, CDR2 YYDKDF (reference sequence). This CDR3 reads CATSSRVNEQFF. CDR3 nucleotides: TGTGCCACCAGCAGCAGGGTAAATGAGCAGTTCTTC.

This clonotype showed up just a few times. A much bigger clone sits one base away, suggesting this may be a read error. The chain has TRBV7-9 and TRBJ2-7; TRBD2 aligns across 9 bases. In germline, CDR1 is SEHNR, CDR2 FQNEAQ (reference sequence). Trimming removed 7 bases from V and 4 bases from J; junction bases left unmatched: 8. The CDR3 totals 14 residues. The CDR3 sequence: CASNSASGVYEQYF. DNA of the CDR3: TGTGCCAGCAACTCAGCTAGCGGGGTTTACGAGCAGTACTTC.

This clonotype was observed a handful of times. V and J are TRBV7-9 and TRBJ1-5, with D perhaps TRBD1 (5 bases). V was pared by 1 base and J by 1 base, with 11 bases between. CDR3 length: 16 amino acids. Per germline, CDR1 SEHNR and CDR2 FQNEAQ (reference sequence). CDR3 nucleotides: TGTGCCAGCAGCTTAGAAGCAGGGACCAGCAATCAGCCCCAGCATTTT. Its translation: CASSLEAGTSNQPQHF.

This clonotype was picked up a small number of times. The chain employs TRBV10-3 and TRBJ2-5, with 7 bases aligning to TRBD2. The CDR3 loop spans 12 amino acids. Germline-derived CDR1 and CDR2 are ENHRY and SYGVKD. Trimming cost V 8 bases and J 5 bases; bases outside gene matches: 5. The CDR3 DNA sequence: TGTGCCATCGGCGGGGGAGGGGAGACCCAGTACTTC. It translates to CAIGGGGETQYF.